This T cell receptor (beta chain) was sequenced for a study of CD8+ T cells in alopecia areata. About the study: The study gave treated patients oral tofacitinib at 5 to 10 mg twice daily. Study findings and constraints: Scalp sequencing captures resident alphabeta T cells of normal skin too. Normal scalp had lower clonality than lesional scalp, with alopecia totalis/universalis lesions showing this most strongly. Both scalp clonality and the expanded CD8+ clones among the top 100 showed a significant decrease with tofacitinib.

The treatment denotes: oral pan-JAK inhibitor, 5-10 mg twice daily. This clone was seen more than once but under ten times. Antigen specificity is unknown. The identical CDR3 is also encoded by other nucleotide sequences in the sample. Isolated RNA was reverse transcribed into cDNA used as the sequencing template. The repertoire was sequenced with immunoSEQ multiplex PCR; TCRdb's copy has only in-frame clones and lacks some. The sample holds about 200,000 clones, nearly 60% seen once. The length of the CDR3 is 11 residues. Trimming removed 4 bases at V and 0 bases at J, with 2 bases between. The germline V gene has CDR1 SGHDT and CDR2 YYEEEE.

This chain connects TRBV5-6 to TRBJ2-7, with no clear D. This TCR was recovered from a human donor with alopecia areata. The sequencing used CD4+ T cells sorted from blood, collected at week 24, from a patient treated with tofacitinib. The CDR3 DNA is TGTGCCAGCAGCGTCTCCTACGAGCAGTACTTC. Translated, it gives CASSVSYEQYF.